Listed here are 12 T cell receptor beta chains from one sample, sequenced in a study of blood T cell repertoires in COVID-19. Using immunoSEQ multiplex PCR, the repertoire was profiled, and TCRdb retains in-frame clones only, with some absent. The sample yields tens of thousands of clones, around 88% seen once. Sequenced material: peripheral blood. The source of these receptors is a human donor in a cohort sampled during active COVID-19.

The chain combines TRBV5-4 with TRBJ2-3; 13 bases map to TRBD2. The germline CDR1 and CDR2 sequences are SGHNT and YYREEE (reference sequence). Losses at the gene ends were 0 bases for V and 2 bases for J; bases not matched to a gene: 6. This CDR3 has 18 residues. The CDR3 region is CASSLEVTSGGYTDTQYF. CDR3 DNA: TGTGCCAGCAGCTTGGAGGTGACTAGCGGGGGGTACACAGATACGCAGTATTTT.

The rearrangement links TRBV6-1 to TRBJ2-1; 9 bases match TRBD2. V was pared by 2 bases and J by 9 bases, with 14 bases of the junction left unmatched. The CDR3 is made up of 17 amino acids. Per the germline V gene, CDR1 is MNHNS and CDR2 is SASEGT. The CDR3: CASSEPRWVAGAPEQFF. DNA for the CDR3: TGTGCCAGCAGTGAACCACGTTGGGTAGCGGGAGCCCCTGAGCAGTTCTTC.

J is TRBJ2-5 and V is TRBV7-2; 8 bases are shared with TRBD2. This CDR3 has 15 residues. Losses at the gene ends were 8 bases for V and 5 bases for J; bases not matched to a gene: 13. Germline CDR1 SGHTA, CDR2 FQGNSA. The CDR3 DNA sequence: TGTGCCAGCTGTGCCGAGGGACTAGATGGCGAGACCCAGTACTTC. It is translated as CASCAEGLDGETQYF.

This clone was detected once. V and J are TRBV25-1 and TRBJ1-2; 7 bases agree with TRBD1. From germline, CDR1 is MGHDK and CDR2 SYGVNS. The J segment lost 6 bases and the V segment lost 6 bases, leaving 10 bases of the junction unmatched. CDR3 length: 14 residues. CDR3 in DNA: TGTGCCAGCAGGCAACAGGGGCTATCTAATGGCTACACCTTC. Its translation: CASRQQGLSNGYTF.

This chain joins TRBV5-1 and TRBJ1-1; no definite D call. The V gene's germline CDR1 is SGHRS and CDR2 YFSETQ. The CDR3 runs to 15 residues. The ends were cut back, 6 bases at V and 8 bases at J, with 23 bases in the middle. The CDR3 DNA sequence: TGCGCCAGCAAGGTTACAGACGGAGCGGGAGCCGAAGCTTTCTTT. Translating gives CASKVTDGAGAEAFF.

The V gene is TRBV7-8, the J gene TRBJ1-3; D is uncertain. The CDR3 runs 15 residues. The germline CDR1 and CDR2 sequences are SGHVS and FQNEAQ. V lost 3 bases and J lost 0, with 9 bases in between. CDR3: CASSFEVSSGNTIYF. Here the CDR3 DNA reads TGTGCCAGCAGCTTCGAGGTTTCCTCTGGAAACACCATATATTTT.

V is TRBV20-1 and J is TRBJ2-5; D unclear. V lost 5 bases and J 1 base, leaving 8 bases between the germline ends. Germline V gene data show CDR1 as DFQATT and CDR2 as SNEGSKA (reference sequence). This CDR3 has 12 amino acids. CDR3 protein: CSAGGVQETQYF. Written as DNA, the CDR3 is TGCAGTGCTGGTGGCGTCCAAGAGACCCAGTACTTC.

The chain has TRBV5-1 and TRBJ1-6; the D is unclear. Germline loops: CDR1 SGHRS, CDR2 YFSETQ. This CDR3 region has 14 residues. V gave up 5 bases and J gave up 9 bases, with 15 bases separating them. The CDR3 loop is CASREEAMGSPLHF. In DNA form, the CDR3 reads TGCGCCAGCAGAGAAGAGGCGATGGGTTCACCCCTCCACTTT.

This chain links TRBV5-4 with TRBJ2-5; D unresolved. The CDR3 contains 15 residues. Between the trimmed V and J ends, which lost 0 bases and 3 bases, there was a span of 12 bases. The germline V gene has CDR1 SGHNT and CDR2 YYREEE (reference sequence). The CDR3 protein is CASSLGPAPEETQYF. The CDR3 nucleotides read TGTGCCAGCAGCTTGGGGCCCGCTCCTGAAGAGACCCAGTACTTC. The whole variable domain, remainder taken from reference TRBV5-4 and TRBJ2-5, is ETGVTQSPTHLIKTRGQQVTLRCSSQSGHNTVSWYQQALGQGPQFIFQYYREEENGRGNFPPRFSGLQFPNYSSELNVNALELDDSALYLCASSLGPAPEETQYFGPGTRLLVL.

V gene TRBV6-5 combines with J gene TRBJ2-7; 9 bases are a match to TRBD2. Germline loops: CDR1 MNHEY, CDR2 SVGAGI. With 8 bases clipped from V and 0 bases from J, the junction kept 8 bases outside the gene matches. The CDR3 spans 15 residues. The CDR3 DNA reads TGTGCCAGCGGGGCCGCTAGCGGGACCTCCTACGAGCAGTACTTC. Translating gives CASGAASGTSYEQYF.

The rearrangement joins TRBV5-4 to TRBJ1-5, with D uncertain. V was trimmed by 7 bases and J by 2 bases, leaving 7 bases between them. The CDR3 covers 12 residues. Germline lookup yields CDR1 SGHNT and CDR2 YYREEE (reference sequence). This CDR3 is CASSYGNQPQHF. CDR3 nucleotide sequence: TGTGCCAGCTCCTATGGCAATCAGCCCCAGCATTTT.

This chain connects TRBV7-8 to TRBJ2-5, with D possibly TRBD1 on 6 matching bases. The CDR3 totals 13 residues. Germline-derived CDR1 and CDR2 are SGHVS and FQNEAQ. V lost 3 bases to trimming and J lost 4 bases, with 9 bases between them. For the CDR3, the DNA is TGTGCCAGCAGCTTTACGGACAGAGAGACCCAGTACTTC. Translated, it gives CASSFTDRETQYF.